The clone carrying this T cell receptor (beta chain) was observed a few times. Under the authors' procedure: Amplification with reference gene primers provided the estimates of nucleated cell counts. The repertoire was sequenced with immunoSEQ multiplex PCR; TCRdb's copy has only in-frame clones and lacks some. The D gene and trimming were derived from the DNA, and the V and J assignments and clone size from that table. The sample lists fewer than 350,000 clones; around 84% were seen once. These data originate in a study of blood T cell repertoires in COVID-19. Study background: COVID-19 samples, acute and convalescent, were from the United States, Italy and Spain. From T cells, B-cell-depleted T cells, or PBMCs came the material, which was cDNA or gDNA.

The age range of participants was about 18 to 89 years, with residence in about 25 US areas. Germline V lookup: CDR1 LNHDA, CDR2 SQIVND (reference sequence). The CDR3 is 15 residues long. V trimming: 5 bases; J trimming: 8 bases; junction bases outside the gene matches: 13. The sample taken for sequencing was PBMCs or T cells enriched from blood (not recorded which). The chain joins TRBV19 to TRBJ1-2, with TRBD1 matching 8 bases. The TCR comes from a woman aged 25 to 39 who had been exposed to COVID-19. Here the CDR3 DNA reads TGTGCCAGTAGTCCTCTCCGAGGACAGGGAAGGGGCTACACCTTC. Translating it yields CASSPLRGQGRGYTF.